This TCR beta chain was recorded in a study of blood T cell repertoires in COVID-19. Study at large: COVID-19 samples from acute and convalescent phases originated in the United States, Italy and Spain. The analysed material was cDNA or gDNA that came from T cells, B-cell-depleted T cells, or PBMCs.

Authors' analysis steps: Amplification from reference gene primers served as the basis for estimated nucleated cell counts. Using immunoSEQ multiplex PCR, the repertoire was profiled, and TCRdb retains in-frame clones only, with some absent. That table furnishes V, J and clone size, whereas the DNA furnished D and trimming. This table has around 150,000 clones, roughly four fifths appearing once. V lost 3 bases, J lost 2 bases, and 11 bases stayed unmatched. Germline values: CDR1 MDHEN, CDR2 SYDVKM. There are 17 residues in the CDR3. The J gene is TRBJ2-3, the V gene TRBV28; 7 bases agree with TRBD1. What was sequenced was peripheral blood. The receptor was derived from a woman aged 45 to 65 with active or convalescent COVID-19. The DNA of the CDR3 is TGTGCCAGCAGTTTCCCCACTTTCGACAGGGCCACAGATACGCAGTATTTT. It specifies CASSFPTFDRATDTQYF.